This TCR beta chain was retrieved from a study of identical twins. General study results and limits: Among monozygotic twins, out-of-frame TCR alpha sharing exceeded what models predicted. Twin pairs' shared out-of-frame alpha sequences were enriched in low generation probability.

Through template switching, a universal primer site was introduced, and the cDNA contained unique molecular identifiers. TCRdb processed the 5' RACE reads anew with MiXCR; each CDR3 protein has one entry. This table has around 1.7 million distinct CDR3 sequences, around 29% appearing once. There are a few counts of this clonotype. What it binds is unknown. Germline assignment: CDR1 MNHEY and CDR2 SMNVEV (reference sequence). Trimming stripped 5 bases from V and 7 bases from J, with 24 bases between. This CDR3 is 18 amino acids long. The receptor was isolated from a newborn girl in good health. What was sequenced was cord blood. This chain links TRBV27 with TRBJ1-6; D is unresolved. This CDR3 reads CASSPIRTPTRRNSPLHF. The CDR3 coding sequence is TGTGCCAGCAGTCCCATTAGGACCCCGACACGTAGAAATTCACCCCTCCACTTT.